Following are 2 T cell receptor beta chains from one sample sequenced in a study of blood T cell repertoires in COVID-19. This table comes from immunoSEQ multiplex PCR, and its TCRdb copy is limited to in-frame clones, with some not included. The repertoire consists of about 100,000 clones, with 91% occurring once and the leading ten covering approximately 6%. The sequenced sample was peripheral blood. The receptors here all came from a human donor in a cohort sampled during active COVID-19.

The rearrangement uses TRBV7-9 and TRBJ2-7, with D possibly matching TRBD1 (6 bases). Trimming took off 8 bases at V and 2 bases at J, with 13 bases between the two ends. Per the germline V gene, CDR1 is SEHNR and CDR2 is FQNEAQ (reference sequence). This CDR3 comprises 13 residues. The CDR3 nucleotides are TGTGCCAGCGAGGGCAGGGGCCCCTACGAGCAGTACTTC. Translated: CASEGRGPYEQYF.

The genes are TRBV28 and TRBJ2-5; D is ambiguous. V was trimmed by 3 bases and J by 5 bases, leaving 7 bases between them. The CDR3 length is 12 residues. Looked up from germline, CDR1 is MDHEN and CDR2 is SYDVKM. Here the CDR3 reads CASSFVGETQYF. Written as DNA, the CDR3 is TGTGCCAGCAGTTTCGTCGGTGAGACCCAGTACTTC.